The 17 T cell receptor beta chains below were found in one sample sequenced in a study of cytomegalovirus exposure and HLA in healthy donors. PCR involved 60 Vbeta and 13 Jbeta primers. Libraries were prepared by immunoSEQ multiplex PCR; TCRdb keeps only in-frame clonotypes and omits some of them. Of fewer than 200,000 clones listed, nearly 80% are singletons. The source material was PBMCs. The receptors stem from a female donor in good health and CMV-seronegative.

The table lists this clone with a few counts. One end of the junction fails to match germline, which may point to a read error. This rearrangement joins TRBV7-9 to TRBJ1-2, with TRBD1 as a possible D gene (6 bases). Germline lookup yields CDR1 SEHNR and CDR2 FQNEAQ (reference sequence). This CDR3 has 12 residues. In nucleotides, the CDR3 is TGTTCCAGCAGCTTACCAGGGGTCGGCTACACCTTC. Translating gives CSSSLPGVGYTF.

This rearrangement joins TRBV14 to TRBJ2-5; TRBD2 matches at 9 bases. The V segment lost 1 base and the J segment 5 bases; nucleotides outside the gene matches: 5. The CDR3 has 15 amino acids. CDR1 is SGHDN, CDR2 FVKESK, per germline. The CDR3 loop reads CASSQALAGTETQYF. CDR3 sequence (DNA): TGTGCCAGCAGCCAAGCTCTAGCGGGGACGGAGACCCAGTACTTC.

This clone was recorded once. V usage is TRBV5-1 and J usage is TRBJ1-1; the D is unclear. The CDR3 consists of 15 residues. Per germline, CDR1 SGHRS and CDR2 YFSETQ. V was shortened by 7 bases and J by 0 bases, with 16 bases between the two germline ends. The CDR3 coding sequence is TGCGCCAGCTCCACTGTTGCGGGTATGAACACTGAAGCTTTCTTT. Protein product: CASSTVAGMNTEAFF.

The V and J genes are TRBV2 and TRBJ1-5; maybe TRBD1 (6 bases). Deletions cut 5 bases from V and 0 bases from J, with 14 bases between. Germline-derived CDR1 and CDR2 are SNHLY and FYNNEI. CDR3 length: 16 amino acids. CDR3 in amino acids: CASSRGGRGSNQPQHF. DNA for the CDR3: TGTGCCAGCAGTAGGGGGGGCAGGGGTAGCAATCAGCCCCAGCATTTT.

The gene calls are TRBV4-1 and TRBJ1-2; D gene ambiguous. The CDR3 is made up of 13 amino acids. The germline CDR1 and CDR2 sequences are MGHRA and YSYEKL. The V gene lost 1 base and the J gene lost 5 bases, with 8 bases spanning the gap. The CDR3 region is CASSQVEEYGYTF. As DNA, the CDR3 is TGCGCCAGCAGCCAAGTGGAGGAGTATGGCTACACCTTC.

The chain recombines TRBV5-4 with TRBJ1-1; 12 positions match TRBD1. This CDR3 is built from 16 residues. In germline, CDR1 is SGHNT, CDR2 YYREEE (reference sequence). V lost 0 bases to trimming and J lost 7 bases; unmatched junction nucleotides: 7. This CDR3 reads CASSLAPGQGAIEAFF. Here the CDR3 DNA reads TGTGCCAGCAGCTTGGCTCCGGGACAGGGGGCGATTGAAGCTTTCTTT.

The chain uses TRBV9 and TRBJ2-1; 7 bases match TRBD2. Germline CDR1 and CDR2: SGDLS and YYNGEE. The CDR3 length is 15 residues. The J segment lost 5 bases and the V segment lost 4 bases, leaving 9 bases of the junction unmatched. The DNA of the CDR3 is TGTGCCAGCAGCCCCGGACTAGTAATGAACAATGAGCAGTTCTTC. It yields the protein CASSPGLVMNNEQFF.

This clone was recorded a few times. The rearrangement links TRBV2 to TRBJ2-2; a possible D gene is TRBD2 (6 bases). In germline, CDR1 is SNHLY, CDR2 FYNNEI. The CDR3 has 15 amino acids. Trimming shortened V by 2 bases and J by 4 bases, and 11 bases separated the two germline ends. The CDR3 protein is CASSEPGEGTGELFF. The CDR3 DNA reads TGTGCCAGCAGTGAACCGGGGGAAGGCACCGGGGAGCTGTTTTTT.

This clone showed up just a few times. V usage is TRBV5-1 and J usage is TRBJ2-6; D call uncertain. The CDR3 is 17 residues long. Per germline, CDR1 SGHRS and CDR2 YFSETQ. V shed 4 bases and J shed 4 bases, with 18 bases lying between them. CDR3 amino acids: CASSPTLLPLGANVLTF. CDR3 DNA: TGCGCCAGCAGCCCAACCTTATTGCCACTGGGGGCCAACGTCCTGACTTTC.

The genes are TRBV2 and TRBJ1-1; possible D gene TRBD1, 6 bases. The CDR3 extends over 14 amino acids. CDR1 SNHLY and CDR2 FYNNEI come from the germline V gene. The ends were cut back, 7 bases at V and 1 base at J, with 13 bases in the middle. CDR3 coding DNA: TGTGCCAGCACTTGGACAGTACAGAACACTGAAGCTTTCTTT. Translating gives CASTWTVQNTEAFF.

This chain links TRBV9 with TRBJ2-1; TRBD2 matches at 10 bases. With 3 bases clipped from V and 4 bases from J, the junction kept 7 bases outside the gene matches. The CDR3 is made up of 16 amino acids. The germline V gene has CDR1 SGDLS and CDR2 YYNGEE. In DNA form, the CDR3 reads TGTGCCAGCAGCGCCCCTAGCGGGAGAGGATACAATGAGCAGTTCTTC. It specifies CASSAPSGRGYNEQFF.

The chain joins TRBV13 to TRBJ1-5; 10 bases line up with TRBD1. Germline V gene sequence: CDR1 PRHDT, CDR2 FYEKMQ (reference sequence). The V gene end was trimmed by 4 bases and the J gene end by 10 bases; junction bases not matched to a gene: 4. The CDR3 length is 13 residues. The CDR3 DNA is TGTGCCAGCAGCTGGGGACAGGGGTACCCCCAGCATTTT. As protein: CASSWGQGYPQHF.

The chain recombines TRBV7-9 with TRBJ2-1; D is perhaps TRBD1 (6 bases). The CDR3 contains 15 residues. Germline CDR1 SEHNR, CDR2 FQNEAQ (reference sequence). Trimming left V 6 bases short and J 7 bases short, with 19 bases between. DNA of the CDR3: TGTGCCAGCAGACAAACAGGGCCGGCTTGGAATGAGCAGTTCTTC. Its protein product is CASRQTGPAWNEQFF.

The genes are TRBV28 and TRBJ2-1; TRBD1 matches at 7 bases. CDR3 size: 14 residues. CDR1 and CDR2 from the germline V gene are MDHEN and SYDVKM. V shed 8 bases and J 5 bases; nucleotides not matched to a gene: 9. Here the CDR3 reads CASVRRGPNNEQFF. DNA for the CDR3: TGTGCCAGCGTGCGTAGGGGGCCAAACAATGAGCAGTTCTTC.

This clone was detected only once. CDR3 amino acids: CASSPQRLAGSHEQYF. CDR3 DNA sequence: TGTGCCAGCTCACCGCAGCGACTAGCGGGAAGCCACGAGCAGTACTTC. The V call is TRBV18, the J call TRBJ2-7, with 11 positions matching TRBD2. The CDR3 length is 16 residues. With V trimmed by 3 bases and J by 5 bases, 9 bases remained unmatched. CDR1 is KGHSH, CDR2 LQKENI, per germline.

J is TRBJ2-7 and V is TRBV5-1; 10 bases line up with TRBD1. CDR1 and CDR2 from the germline V gene are SGHRS and YFSETQ. V shed 2 bases, J shed 2 bases, and the junction held 1 base outside the gene matches. The CDR3 covers 14 residues. CDR3 sequence: CASSFGTGAYEQYF. The DNA for the CDR3 is TGCGCCAGCAGCTTCGGGACAGGGGCCTACGAGCAGTACTTC.

The chain links TRBV4-2 to TRBJ2-4; 8 bases fit TRBD2. The V and J ends lost 4 bases and 7 bases, in that order; junction bases with no gene match: 12. This CDR3 comprises 16 residues. Per germline, CDR1 LGHNA and CDR2 YNFKEQ. The CDR3 reads CASSPSPWVAGNIQYF. The CDR3 DNA is TGTGCCAGCAGCCCTAGCCCGTGGGTAGCGGGGAACATTCAGTACTTC.